The rows below give T cell receptor beta chains drawn from one sample of a study of blood T cell repertoires in COVID-19. Clones were sequenced by immunoSEQ multiplex PCR, and TCRdb holds only the in-frame ones, with some missing. The table shows about 98,000 clones, with roughly 82% occurring only once. Material: peripheral blood. The receptors were sampled from a man aged 80 or over with acute or convalescent COVID-19. CDR3s include the opening cysteine and the closing phenylalanine or tryptophan. The D gene is left open where the match is weak. Size is omitted from some rows. Given values are once, few, many or a class for expanded clones.

TRBV9	TRBJ2-3	14	TRBD1	once	TGTGCCAGCAGCGTACAAGGGGGCCCAGATACGCAGTATTTT	CASSVQGGPDTQYF
TRBV9	TRBJ1-2	14	-	-	TGTGCCAGCAGCCCCCGGATCGGGGGGCGAGGCTACACCTTC	CASSPRIGGRGYTF
TRBV29-1	TRBJ1-2	12	TRBD1	-	TGCAGCGTCTGGACAGGGGATGGCGGCTACACCTTC	CSVWTGDGGYTF
TRBV7-8	TRBJ1-5	14	TRBD1	-	TGTGCCAGCACCGGAGGGGGCCTCGGAAGTGCCCAGCATTTT	CASTGGGLGSAQHF
TRBV7-2	TRBJ2-7	15	TRBD2	few	TGTGCCAGCAGCTTAGTATTTAGCGGGAGTCGCGAGCAGTACTTC	CASSLVFSGSREQYF
TRBV5-1	TRBJ1-4	14	-	-	TGCGCCAGCAGCCCCGGACAGAGTAATGAAAAACTGTTTTTT	CASSPGQSNEKLFF
TRBV28	TRBJ1-6	15	-	-	TGTGCCAGCAGGATTGGGCCCCGGGGTAATTCACCCCTCCACTTT	CASRIGPRGNSPLHF
TRBV29-1	TRBJ2-5	15	TRBD2	-	TGCAGCGTTGTGGGGGGACTAGCGGGAGCTGAGACCCAGTACTTC	CSVVGGLAGAETQYF
TRBV19	TRBJ2-2	13	-	-	TGTGCCAGTAGTATAATCAGGGCCGGGGAGCTGTTTTTT	CASSIIRAGELFF
TRBV3-1/TRBV3-2	TRBJ2-5	15	TRBD2	-	TGTGCCAGCAGGGCTAGCGGGGGGGCCCAGGAGACCCAGTACTTC	CASRASGGAQETQYF
TRBV6-2/TRBV6-3	TRBJ2-7	15	TRBD2	-	TGTGCCAGCAGTTACGACCGACTAGCGGGTTACGAGCAGTACTTC	CASSYDRLAGYEQYF
TRBV19	TRBJ1-5	15	TRBD1	-	TGTGCCAGTAGAACCGGGACAGGGGGCAATCAGCCCCAGCATTTT	CASRTGTGGNQPQHF
TRBV27	TRBJ2-7	15	TRBD1	-	TGTGCCAGCAGTTTACGACAGGGAATTACCTACGAGCAGTACTTC	CASSLRQGITYEQYF
TRBV10-1	TRBJ1-1	13	-	-	TGCGCCAGCTCCTTGGACATCGGGACTGAAGCTTTCTTT	CASSLDIGTEAFF
TRBV29-1	TRBJ2-1	14	TRBD2	few	TGCAGCGTTGAGCCTAGCGGGAGGGTTAATGAGCAGTTCTTC	CSVEPSGRVNEQFF
TRBV19	TRBJ2-3	11	-	-	TGTGCCAGTAGTATTTCTGGACAGCAGTATTTT	CASSISGQQYF
TRBV10-3	TRBJ2-4	17	-	-	TGTGCCATCAGTGATAAGATAACGCGACAGGAGAAAAACATTCAGTACTTC	CAISDKITRQEKNIQYF
TRBV7-8	TRBJ2-3	15	TRBD2	many	TGTGCCAGCAGCTTAACTAGCGGGACCACCACTACGCAGTATTTT	CASSLTSGTTTTQYF
TRBV30	TRBJ1-1	13	TRBD1	-	TGTGCCTGGACAACAGGGGAGGCCACTGAAGCTTTCTTT	CAWTTGEATEAFF
TRBV6-5	TRBJ1-1	14	TRBD1	few	TGTGCCAGCAGCCGAGACAGGGTTCAAACTGAAGCTTTCTTT	CASSRDRVQTEAFF
TRBV5-1	TRBJ1-3	15	TRBD1	-	TGCGCCAGCAGCTTGGGAGGGACAGGGGGAAACACCATATATTTT	CASSLGGTGGNTIYF
TRBV5-4	TRBJ1-2	15	TRBD1	-	TGTGCCAGCAATCCGGCCGAGGGGGCGAGATTCGGCTACACCTTC	CASNPAEGARFGYTF
TRBV7-2	TRBJ2-7	15	-	-	TGTGCCAGCAGCCCCAGGGGCGGGGGAACCTACGAGCAGTACTTC	CASSPRGGGTYEQYF
TRBV29-1	TRBJ2-5	14	-	-	TGCAGCGTTGTTCCAGGGGCGCCGAGAGAGACCCAGTACTTC	CSVVPGAPRETQYF
TRBV3-1/TRBV3-2	TRBJ1-6	14	TRBD1	-	TGTGCCAGCAGCTTGGGACAGGGAAATTCACCCCTCCACTTT	CASSLGQGNSPLHF